The source of this T cell receptor beta chain is a study of T cell repertoires in cytomegalovirus infection (dated by TCRdb to between 2018 and 2020). With regard to the full study: Peptide stimulations targeted recently identified HLA-C-restricted CMV epitopes, whose presentation resists viral immunomodulation, together with well-studied HLA-B-restricted epitopes. Donor HLA type was relevant to the analysis, as public TCR beta signatures indicated carriage of CMV infection together with the matching HLA type.

Taken from the germline V gene (reference sequence), the CDR1 and CDR2 loops are MNHEY and SMNVEV. V trim: 7 bases; J trim: 6 bases; unmatched bases: 10. The CDR3, cysteine through phenylalanine, is 14 amino acids long. Left in the record is the CDR3 DNA by itself, 42 bases read in frame from the first base. This clonotype was detected ten times or more. Its antigen specificity is not known. No much larger clone is present one base from it, and per-base qualities are unavailable. The investigation overall reported the following: The ex vivo response was dominated by HLA-C-restricted CMV-specific TCR beta clonotypes, which also provided the single most frequent clonotype in two of eight donors. Cumulative frequency of public TCR beta family members discriminated carriers of CMV infection plus the relevant HLA type in this cohort and an independent approximately 400-donor cohort.

Sequencing took place on an Illumina HiSeq 1500. The raw public data were reprocessed by TCRdb itself: fastp quality trimming at Q25, MiXCR clonotype calling, in-frame beta chains only. CDR3 protein sequences are deduplicated, and each keeps its most common genes and DNA. The sample includes about 270,000 distinct CDR3 sequences, with roughly a fifth observed a single time. The biggest ten clones account for approximately 20% of the sample. Explained via the paper, the treatment or condition label denotes: in vitro stimulation with specific CMV peptide epitopes to enrich CMV-specific T cells. The input for sequencing was cultured PBMCs, taken from culture after CMV antigen stimulation. In this chain, TRBV27 is recombined with TRBJ1-2; 8 bases in between match TRBD1. This TCR came from a human donor in good health (CMV status not recorded). Some clones in this sample may be carry-over from other donors' samples. The DNA is as follows: TGTGCCAGCAAGCCCCTGGACAGGGAAAATGGCTACACCTTC. This gives the protein CASKPLDRENGYTF.